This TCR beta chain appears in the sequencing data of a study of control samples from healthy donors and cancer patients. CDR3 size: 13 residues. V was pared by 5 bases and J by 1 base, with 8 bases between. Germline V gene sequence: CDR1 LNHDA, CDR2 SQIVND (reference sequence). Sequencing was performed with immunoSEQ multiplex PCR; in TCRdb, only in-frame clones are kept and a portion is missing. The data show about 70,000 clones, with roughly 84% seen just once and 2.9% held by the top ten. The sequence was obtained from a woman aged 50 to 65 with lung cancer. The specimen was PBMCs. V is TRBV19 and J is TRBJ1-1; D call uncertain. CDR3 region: CASSSPRNTEAFF. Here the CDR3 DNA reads TGTGCCAGTAGTTCCCCTCGGAACACTGAAGCTTTCTTT.